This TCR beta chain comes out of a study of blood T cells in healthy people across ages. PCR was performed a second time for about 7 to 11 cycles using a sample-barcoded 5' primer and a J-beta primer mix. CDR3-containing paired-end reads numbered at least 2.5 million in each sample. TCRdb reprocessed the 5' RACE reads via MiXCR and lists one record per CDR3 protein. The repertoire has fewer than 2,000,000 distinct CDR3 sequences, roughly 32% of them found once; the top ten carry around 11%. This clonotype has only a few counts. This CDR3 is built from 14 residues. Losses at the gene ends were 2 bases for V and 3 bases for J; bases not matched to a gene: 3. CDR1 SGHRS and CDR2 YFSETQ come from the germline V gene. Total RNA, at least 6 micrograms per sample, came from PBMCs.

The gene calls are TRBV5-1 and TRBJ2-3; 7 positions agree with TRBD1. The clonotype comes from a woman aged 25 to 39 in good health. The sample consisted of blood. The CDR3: CASSFTGATDTQYF. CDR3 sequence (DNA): TGCGCCAGCAGCTTTACAGGGGCGACAGATACGCAGTATTTT.